This T cell receptor (beta chain) came from a study of shared clonotypes between healthy human individuals. With V trimmed by 4 bases and J by 8 bases, 6 bases remained unmatched. The CDR3 is made up of 14 amino acids. Looked up from germline, CDR1 is SGHRS and CDR2 is YFSETQ. Naive CD8 cells comprised CD45RO-negative, CCR7-positively selected cells, excluding terminally differentiated effector memory CD45RA+ cells. The donor population consisted of healthy HIV-negative adults with no recent acute infections or vaccinations. Produced via immunoSEQ multiplex PCR; TCRdb's table is partial and in-frame only. The sample lists about 2 million clones, approximately 94% occurring once.

This chain joins TRBV5-1 and TRBJ2-2, with TRBD1 matching 9 bases. This clonotype originated in a man between 18 and 29 years old in good health. Sequencing was carried out using naive CD8+ T cells sorted from blood. CDR3 sequence (DNA): TGCGCCAGCAGCCCCGGGACAGGGACAGGGGAGCTGTTTTTT. Translated: CASSPGTGTGELFF.